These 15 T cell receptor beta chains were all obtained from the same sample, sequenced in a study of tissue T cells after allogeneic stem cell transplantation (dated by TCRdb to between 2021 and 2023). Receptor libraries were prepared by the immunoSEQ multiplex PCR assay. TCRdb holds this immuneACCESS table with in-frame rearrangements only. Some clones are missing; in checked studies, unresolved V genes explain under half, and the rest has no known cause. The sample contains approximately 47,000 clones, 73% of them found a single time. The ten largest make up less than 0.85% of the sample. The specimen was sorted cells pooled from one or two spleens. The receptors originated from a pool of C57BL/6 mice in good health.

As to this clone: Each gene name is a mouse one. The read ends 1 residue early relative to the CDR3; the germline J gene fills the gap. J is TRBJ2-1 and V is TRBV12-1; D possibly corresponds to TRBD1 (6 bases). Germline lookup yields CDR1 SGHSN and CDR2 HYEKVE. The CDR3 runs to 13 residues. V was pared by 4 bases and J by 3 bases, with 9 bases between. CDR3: CASSGDTYAEQFF. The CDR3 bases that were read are TGTGCCAGCTCGGGGGACACCTATGCTGAGCAGTTC.

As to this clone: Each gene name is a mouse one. The CDR3 bases that were read are TGTGCCAGCGGTGGCCGGGACAGAAATTATGAACAGTAC. This gives the protein CASGGRDRNYEQY. The full CDR3 sequence reads CASGGRDRNYEQYF. The chain joins TRBV13-2 to TRBJ2-7; TRBD1 aligns across 7 bases. The read falls 1 residue short of the CDR3 end, and the missing part is taken from the germline J gene. There are 14 residues in the CDR3. The V gene end was trimmed by 3 bases and the J gene end by 4 bases; junction bases not matched to a gene: 7. Germline CDR1 NNHNN, CDR2 SYGAGS (reference sequence).

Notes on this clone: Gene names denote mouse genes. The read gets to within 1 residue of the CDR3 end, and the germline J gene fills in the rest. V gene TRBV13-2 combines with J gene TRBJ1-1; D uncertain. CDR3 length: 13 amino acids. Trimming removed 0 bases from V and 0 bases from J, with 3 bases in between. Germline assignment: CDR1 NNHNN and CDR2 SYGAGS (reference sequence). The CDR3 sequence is CASGDAPNTEVFF. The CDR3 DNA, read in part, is TGTGCCAGCGGTGATGCTCCAAACACAGAAGTCTTC.

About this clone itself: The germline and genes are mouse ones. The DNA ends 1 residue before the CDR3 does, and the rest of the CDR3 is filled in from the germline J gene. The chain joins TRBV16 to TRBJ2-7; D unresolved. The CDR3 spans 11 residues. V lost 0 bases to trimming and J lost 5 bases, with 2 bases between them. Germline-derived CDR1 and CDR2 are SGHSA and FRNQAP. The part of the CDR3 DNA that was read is TGTGCAAGCAGCTTAGATAATGAACAGTAC. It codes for CASSLDNEQY. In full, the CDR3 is CASSLDNEQYF.

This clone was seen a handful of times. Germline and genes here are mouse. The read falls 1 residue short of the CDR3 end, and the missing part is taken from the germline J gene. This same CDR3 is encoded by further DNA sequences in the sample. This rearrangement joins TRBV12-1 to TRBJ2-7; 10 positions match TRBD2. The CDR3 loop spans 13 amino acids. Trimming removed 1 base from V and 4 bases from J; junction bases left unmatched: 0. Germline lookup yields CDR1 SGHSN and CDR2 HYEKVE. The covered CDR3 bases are TGTGCCAGCTCTCTGACTGGGGGGTATGAACAGTAC. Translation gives CASSLTGGYEQY. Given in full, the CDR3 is CASSLTGGYEQYF.

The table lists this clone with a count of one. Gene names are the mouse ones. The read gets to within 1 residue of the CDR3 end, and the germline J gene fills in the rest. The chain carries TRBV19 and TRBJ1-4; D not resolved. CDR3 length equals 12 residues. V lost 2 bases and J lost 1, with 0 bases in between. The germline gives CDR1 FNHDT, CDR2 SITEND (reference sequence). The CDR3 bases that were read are TGTGCCAGCAGTATTTCCAACGAAAGATTATTT. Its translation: CASSISNERLF. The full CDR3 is CASSISNERLFF.

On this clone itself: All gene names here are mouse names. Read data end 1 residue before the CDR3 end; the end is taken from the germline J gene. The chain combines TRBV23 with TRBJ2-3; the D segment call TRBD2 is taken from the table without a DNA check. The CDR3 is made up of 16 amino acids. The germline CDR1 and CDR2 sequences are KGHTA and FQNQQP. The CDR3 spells CSSSDWGGAGAETLYF. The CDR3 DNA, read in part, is TGCTCCAGCAGCGACTGGGGGGGCGCGGGTGCAGAAACGCTGTAT.

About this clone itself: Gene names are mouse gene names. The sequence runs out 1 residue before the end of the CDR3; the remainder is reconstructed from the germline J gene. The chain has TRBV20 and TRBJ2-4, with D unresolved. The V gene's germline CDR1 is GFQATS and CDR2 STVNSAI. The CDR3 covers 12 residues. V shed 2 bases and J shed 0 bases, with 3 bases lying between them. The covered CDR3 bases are TGTGGTGCTAGGCATAGTCAAAACACCTTGTAC. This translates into CGARHSQNTLY. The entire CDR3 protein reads CGARHSQNTLYF.

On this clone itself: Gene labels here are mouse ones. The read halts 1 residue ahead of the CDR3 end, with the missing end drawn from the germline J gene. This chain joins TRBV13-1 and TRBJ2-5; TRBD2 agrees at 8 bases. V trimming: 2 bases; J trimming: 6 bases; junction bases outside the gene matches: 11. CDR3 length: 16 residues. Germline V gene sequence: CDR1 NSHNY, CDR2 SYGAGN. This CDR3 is CASSEKVGGSRDTQYF. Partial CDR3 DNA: TGTGCCAGCAGTGAAAAGGTGGGGGGGTCTAGGGACACCCAGTAC.

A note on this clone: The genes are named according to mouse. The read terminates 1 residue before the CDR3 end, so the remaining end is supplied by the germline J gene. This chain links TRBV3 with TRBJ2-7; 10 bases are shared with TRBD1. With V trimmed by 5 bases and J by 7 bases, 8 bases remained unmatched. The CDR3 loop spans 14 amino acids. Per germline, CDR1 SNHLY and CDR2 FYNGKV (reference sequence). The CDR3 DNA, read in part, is TGTGCCAGCAGCCCCGGACAGGGGGGAGAGGAACAGTAC. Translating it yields CASSPGQGGEEQY. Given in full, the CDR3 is CASSPGQGGEEQYF.

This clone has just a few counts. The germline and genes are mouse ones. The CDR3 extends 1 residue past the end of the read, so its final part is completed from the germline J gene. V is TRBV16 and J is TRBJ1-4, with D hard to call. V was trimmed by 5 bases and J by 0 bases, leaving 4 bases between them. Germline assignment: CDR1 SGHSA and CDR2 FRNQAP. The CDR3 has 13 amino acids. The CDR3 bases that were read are TGTGCAAGCAGCCCCCTTTCCAACGAAAGATTATTT. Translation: CASSPLSNERLF. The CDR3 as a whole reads CASSPLSNERLFF.

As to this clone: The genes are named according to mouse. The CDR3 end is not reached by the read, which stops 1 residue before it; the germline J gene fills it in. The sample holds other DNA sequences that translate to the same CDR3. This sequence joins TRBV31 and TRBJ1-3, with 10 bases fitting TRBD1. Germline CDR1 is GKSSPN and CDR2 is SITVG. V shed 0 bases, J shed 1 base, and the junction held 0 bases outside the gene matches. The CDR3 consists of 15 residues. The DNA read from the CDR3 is TGTGCCTGGAGTCTGGGACAGGGGTCTGGAAATACGCTCTAT. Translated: CAWSLGQGSGNTLY. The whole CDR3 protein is CAWSLGQGSGNTLYF.

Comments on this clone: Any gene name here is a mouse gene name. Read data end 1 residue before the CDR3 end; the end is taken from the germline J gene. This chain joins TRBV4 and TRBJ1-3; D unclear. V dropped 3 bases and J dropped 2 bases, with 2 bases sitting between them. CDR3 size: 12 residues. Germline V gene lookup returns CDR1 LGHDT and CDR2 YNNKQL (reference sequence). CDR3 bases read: TGTGCCAGCAGCTATGCTGGAAATACGCTCTAT. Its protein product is CASSYAGNTLY. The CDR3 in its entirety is CASSYAGNTLYF.

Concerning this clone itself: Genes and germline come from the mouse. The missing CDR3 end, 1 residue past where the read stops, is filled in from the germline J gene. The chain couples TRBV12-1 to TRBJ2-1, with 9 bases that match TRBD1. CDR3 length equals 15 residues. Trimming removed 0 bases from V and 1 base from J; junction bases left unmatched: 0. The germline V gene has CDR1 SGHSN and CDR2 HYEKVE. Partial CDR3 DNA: TGTGCCAGCTCTCTCGGGACAGGGAACTATGCTGAGCAGTTC. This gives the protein CASSLGTGNYAEQF. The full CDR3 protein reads CASSLGTGNYAEQFF.

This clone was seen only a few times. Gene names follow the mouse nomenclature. This CDR3 is CASSLTGDTGQLYF. Incomplete CDR3 DNA: TGTGCCAGCAGTCTGACAGGGGACACCGGGCAGCTCTAC. This chain links TRBV13-1 with TRBJ2-2, with 8 bases identical to TRBD1. The read terminates 1 residue before the CDR3 end, so the remaining end is supplied by the germline J gene. The CDR3 is 14 amino acids. J was trimmed by 3 bases and V by 4 bases; bases with no gene match: 2. Germline-derived CDR1 and CDR2 are NSHNY and SYGAGN.